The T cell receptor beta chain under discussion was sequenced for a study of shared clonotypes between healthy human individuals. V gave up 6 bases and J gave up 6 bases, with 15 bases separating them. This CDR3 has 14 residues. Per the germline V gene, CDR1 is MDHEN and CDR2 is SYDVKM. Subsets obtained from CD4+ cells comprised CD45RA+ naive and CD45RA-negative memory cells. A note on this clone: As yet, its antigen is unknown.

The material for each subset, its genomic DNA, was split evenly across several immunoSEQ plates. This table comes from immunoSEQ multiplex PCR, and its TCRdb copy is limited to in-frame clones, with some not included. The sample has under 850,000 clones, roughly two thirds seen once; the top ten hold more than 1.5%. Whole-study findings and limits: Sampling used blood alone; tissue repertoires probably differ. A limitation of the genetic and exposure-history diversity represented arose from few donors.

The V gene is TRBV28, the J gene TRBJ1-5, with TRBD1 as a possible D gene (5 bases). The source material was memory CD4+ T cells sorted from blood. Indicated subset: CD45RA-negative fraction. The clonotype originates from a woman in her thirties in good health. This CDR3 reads CASRGGQGGQPQHF. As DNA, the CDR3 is TGTGCCAGCAGGGGCGGACAAGGAGGTCAGCCCCAGCATTTT.